These 32 T cell receptor beta chains were all obtained from the same sample, sequenced in a study of shared clonotypes between healthy human individuals. The protocol was immunoSEQ multiplex PCR, while the TCRdb copy is restricted to in-frame clones and leaves out a portion. The sample comprises 1,100,000 or so clones, roughly 74% of which are singletons, and approximately 0.56% rests with the top ten. Material: memory CD4+ T cells from PBMCs. The sample's subset: CD45RA-negative fraction. All receptors derive from a man between 18 and 29 years old in good health. Some clones in this sample may be carry-over from other donors' samples.

The V and J genes are TRBV5-1 and TRBJ2-2, with 8 bases aligning to TRBD1. There are 16 residues in the CDR3. Germline loops: CDR1 SGHRS, CDR2 YFSETQ. With V trimmed by 2 bases and J by 3 bases, 6 bases remained unmatched. The chain's CDR3 is CASSFQGAQYTGELFF. For the CDR3, the DNA is TGCGCCAGCAGCTTTCAGGGGGCGCAATACACCGGGGAGCTGTTTTTT.

This clone was picked up one time. The rearrangement joins TRBV10-2 to TRBJ2-5; D is unclear. Germline CDR1 reads WSHSY; CDR2 reads SAAADI. The CDR3 is made up of 12 amino acids. V was trimmed by 6 bases and J by 5 bases, leaving 10 bases between them. The CDR3 DNA follows: TGCGCCAGCAGCAGTGGGTGGGAGACCCAGTACTTC. Its translation: CASSSGWETQYF.

Remarks on this clone: Other DNA sequences in the sample encode the same CDR3. V usage is TRBV5-1 and J usage is TRBJ2-3, with D perhaps matching TRBD1 (6 bases). There are 15 residues in the CDR3. CDR1 is SGHRS and CDR2 is YFSETQ in the germline V gene. Deletions cut 0 bases from V and 3 bases from J, with 11 bases between. The CDR3 coding sequence is TGCGCCAGCAGCTTGGGGGGCAGGGGTACAGATACGCAGTATTTT. This codes for CASSLGGRGTDTQYF.

This chain connects TRBV9 to TRBJ2-6; no clear D gene. The CDR3 has 15 amino acids. The ends were cut back, 0 bases at V and 4 bases at J, with 8 bases in the middle. In germline, CDR1 is SGDLS, CDR2 YYNGEE. The CDR3 spells CASSVAPTGANVLTF. Here the CDR3 DNA reads TGTGCCAGCAGCGTAGCTCCGACCGGGGCCAACGTCCTGACTTTC.

V is TRBV30 and J is TRBJ1-5, with D perhaps matching TRBD1 (6 bases). There are 15 residues in the CDR3. V lost 2 bases and J lost 0, with 11 bases in between. Germline V CDR1 and CDR2: GTSNPN, SVGIG (reference sequence). The CDR3 is CAWSSGTHSNQPQHF. CDR3 bases: TGTGCCTGGAGTTCCGGGACACATAGCAATCAGCCCCAGCATTTT.

V usage is TRBV27 and J usage is TRBJ2-3; a possible D gene is TRBD2 (6 bases). Germline-derived CDR1 and CDR2 are MNHEY and SMNVEV (reference sequence). The CDR3 covers 14 residues. Trimming stripped 6 bases from V and 1 base from J, with 11 bases between. The CDR3 coding sequence is TGTGCCAGCAGGAGGGCTAGCGGCACAGATACGCAGTATTTT. It codes for CASRRASGTDTQYF.

The chain carries TRBV14 and TRBJ2-1; no firm D call. The CDR3 extends over 14 amino acids. The germline gives CDR1 SGHDN, CDR2 FVKESK. The V gene lost 3 bases and the J gene lost 8 bases, with 14 bases spanning the gap. The CDR3 region has the DNA TGTGCCAGCAGCCAGCGCGACTTAGAGGATGAGCAGTTCTTC. Translating gives CASSQRDLEDEQFF.

Note on this clone: Different DNA sequences within this sample yield the same CDR3. The chain recombines TRBV15 with TRBJ2-5; D gene ambiguous. The V gene lost 8 bases and the J gene lost 0 bases, with 7 bases spanning the gap. The CDR3 extends over 12 amino acids. CDR1 LNHNV and CDR2 YYDKDF come from the germline V gene (reference sequence). The CDR3 coding sequence is TGTGCCACCTCGACGTACCAAGAGACCCAGTACTTC. Translating it yields CATSTYQETQYF.

This chain uses TRBV6-4 with TRBJ2-5, with a tentative D call TRBD2 (6 bases). CDR1 and CDR2 (germline): MRHNA, SNTAGT. Trimming left V 2 bases short and J 5 bases short, with 9 bases between. The CDR3 consists of 13 residues. CDR3 sequence reads: CASSDTGGETQYF. In DNA form, the CDR3 reads TGTGCCAGCAGTGACACAGGAGGGGAGACCCAGTACTTC.

The rearrangement uses TRBV6-5 and TRBJ2-3, with a tentative D call TRBD1 (5 bases). Between the trimmed V and J ends, which lost 7 bases and 3 bases, there was a span of 11 bases. This CDR3 comprises 13 residues. The germline V gene has CDR1 MNHEY and CDR2 SVGAGI. CDR3 in amino acids: CASNSPGTDTQYF. For the CDR3, the DNA is TGTGCCAGCAATTCTCCAGGGACAGATACGCAGTATTTT.

Here the CDR3 reads CASSPPNRGGNEKLFF. CDR3 nucleotides: TGTGCCAGCAGCCCGCCCAATAGGGGCGGGAATGAAAAACTGTTTTTT. The rearrangement uses TRBV28 and TRBJ1-4, with D tentatively TRBD1 (5 bases). There are 16 residues in the CDR3. Germline V lookup: CDR1 MDHEN, CDR2 SYDVKM. Trimming pared 6 bases from V and 5 bases from J, leaving 19 bases between.

This chain links TRBV5-4 with TRBJ1-1; TRBD1 might be the D (6 bases). CDR1 and CDR2 from the germline V gene are SGHNT and YYREEE (reference sequence). Trimming removed 4 bases from V and 1 base from J, with 11 bases in between. This CDR3 has 14 amino acids. CDR3 nucleotide sequence: TGTGCCAGCAGCACCCAGGGGTCGAACACTGAAGCTTTCTTT. It codes for CASSTQGSNTEAFF.

Concerning this clone itself: Compared with germline, one end of the junction differs, possibly owing to a read error. This rearrangement joins TRBV27 to TRBJ2-2; D is perhaps TRBD1 (5 bases). CDR3 length equals 14 residues. Germline V gives CDR1 MNHEY, CDR2 SMNVEV (reference sequence). DNA for the CDR3: TGTGCCAGCCGTTTGCAGGGTTACACCGGGGAGCTGTTTTTT. This translates into CASRLQGYTGELFF.

CDR3 sequence: CASSPGPGLAFF. The CDR3 coding sequence is TGTGCCAGCTCACCGGGGCCCGGGTTAGCTTTCTTT. The chain is built from TRBV18 and TRBJ1-1; the D gene is possibly TRBD1 (5 bases). In germline, CDR1 is KGHSH, CDR2 LQKENI. The V gene lost 3 bases and the J gene lost 10 bases, with 12 bases spanning the gap. This CDR3 comprises 12 residues.

The gene calls are TRBV9 and TRBJ1-3; 8 bases map to TRBD1. Germline V lookup: CDR1 SGDLS, CDR2 YYNGEE. This CDR3 is built from 17 residues. Unmatched junction bases numbered 9, after V lost 2 bases and J lost 2 bases. CDR3 in amino acids: CASSVLGQGGAGNTIYF. The CDR3 bases are TGTGCCAGCAGCGTCCTAGGACAGGGTGGAGCTGGAAACACCATATATTTT.

The chain is built from TRBV5-4 and TRBJ2-1; TRBD2 matches 8 bases. Losses at the gene ends were 1 base for V and 6 bases for J; bases not matched to a gene: 6. The CDR3 length is 15 residues. The germline CDR1 and CDR2 sequences are SGHNT and YYREEE (reference sequence). The CDR3, as DNA: TGTGCCAGCAGCTTGAACAGTCTAGCGGGCAATGAGCAGTTCTTC. Amino acids: CASSLNSLAGNEQFF.

The chain is built from TRBV27 and TRBJ1-5; 9 bases fit TRBD1. The germline V gene has CDR1 MNHEY and CDR2 SMNVEV (reference sequence). J gave up 0 bases and V 5 bases, and 8 bases lay outside the gene matches. The CDR3 is 17 residues long. The CDR3 loop is CASSPWTGANSNQPQHF. The DNA for the CDR3 is TGTGCCAGCAGTCCATGGACAGGGGCGAATAGCAATCAGCCCCAGCATTTT.

As for this clone: This sample also contains other DNA sequences that code for the same CDR3. The rearrangement joins TRBV28 to TRBJ2-7; no reliable D call. This CDR3 comprises 12 residues. The ends were cut back, 8 bases at V and 6 bases at J, with 14 bases in the middle. Germline V gene data show CDR1 as MDHEN and CDR2 as SYDVKM. The CDR3, as DNA: TGTGCCAGCTCCCTAAGTCTGGGCGAGCAGTACTTC. It translates to CASSLSLGEQYF.

This rearrangement joins TRBV5-1 to TRBJ2-4, with TRBD1 identical over 9 bases. The germline gives CDR1 SGHRS, CDR2 YFSETQ. The CDR3 length is 16 residues. The ends lost 4 bases at V and 8 bases at J; junction bases unmatched: 13. CDR3 bases: TGCGCCAGCAGCCCTAACTACAGGACAGGGGTGGACATTCAGTACTTC. Protein product: CASSPNYRTGVDIQYF.

The V and J genes are TRBV5-1 and TRBJ1-3; TRBD1 might be the D (5 bases). CDR3 length: 14 amino acids. V was shortened by 0 bases and J by 7 bases, with 11 bases between the two germline ends. Germline CDR1 SGHRS, CDR2 YFSETQ. CDR3 amino acids: CASSLVGRANTIYF. The CDR3, as DNA: TGCGCCAGCAGCTTGGTGGGCAGGGCCAACACCATATATTTT. The full variable domain, its missing parts supplied by reference TRBV5-1 and TRBJ1-3, is KAGVTQTPRYLIKTRGQQVTLSCSPISGHRSVSWYQQTPGQGLQFLFEYFSETQRNKGNFPGRFSGRQFSNSRSEMNVSTLELGDSALYLCASSLVGRANTIYFGEGSWLTVV.

The gene calls are TRBV4-2 and TRBJ1-1; 11 bases line up with TRBD1. Germline CDR1 LGHNA, CDR2 YNFKEQ. Trimming cost V 7 bases and J 0 bases; bases outside gene matches: 13. This CDR3 is 18 amino acids long. This chain's CDR3 is CASTRTGGARSMNTEAFF. Written as DNA, the CDR3 is TGTGCCAGCACCAGGACAGGGGGCGCAAGGAGCATGAACACTGAAGCTTTCTTT.

This chain joins TRBV7-9 and TRBJ2-3; 14 nucleotides align to TRBD2. The V and J ends lost 5 bases and 4 bases, in that order; junction bases with no gene match: 8. The CDR3 has 17 residues. Germline CDR1 and CDR2: SEHNR and FQNEAQ (reference sequence). CDR3 DNA: TGTGCCAGCAGCCCGACTAGCGGGAGGGCCTTGGCAGATACGCAGTATTTT. Encoded protein: CASSPTSGRALADTQYF.

Only one count was recorded for this clone. Other DNA sequences in the sample encode the same CDR3. V usage is TRBV29-1 and J usage is TRBJ2-3; perhaps TRBD2 as D (6 bases). The CDR3 spans 12 residues. V shed 3 bases and J shed 3 bases, with 7 bases lying between them. In germline, CDR1 is SQVTM, CDR2 ANQGSEA. The CDR3 region has the DNA TGCAGCGTTGATGCGGGGACAGATACGCAGTATTTT. Amino acids: CSVDAGTDTQYF.

The V and J genes are TRBV29-1 and TRBJ2-7; 7 bases are shared with TRBD1. The CDR3 consists of 15 residues. V shed 5 bases, J shed 0 bases, and the junction held 10 bases outside the gene matches. Germline loops: CDR1 SQVTM, CDR2 ANQGSEA. The CDR3 spells CSVRHPGQISYEQYF. In DNA form, the CDR3 reads TGCAGCGTTCGCCATCCGGGACAGATCTCCTACGAGCAGTACTTC.

This clone was seen repeatedly, ten times or more. This chain links TRBV7-9 with TRBJ2-7, with D maybe TRBD2 (6 bases). The germline V and J ends were trimmed by 0 bases and 7 bases, with 16 bases remaining between them. CDR1 is SEHNR, CDR2 FQNEAQ, per germline (reference sequence). The CDR3 runs to 15 residues. DNA for the CDR3: TGTGCCAGCAGCTTAGCCGGGAGCCGGTCGTGGGAGCAGTACTTC. Translation: CASSLAGSRSWEQYF.

This clone showed up just once. The chain links TRBV29-1 to TRBJ2-1; no clear D gene. Trimming shortened V by 2 bases and J by 0 bases, and 14 bases separated the two germline ends. The CDR3 is 16 amino acids. Germline loops: CDR1 SQVTM, CDR2 ANQGSEA. The CDR3 coding sequence is TGCAGCGTTGAAAAGACTCCGCGGACCTCCTACAATGAGCAGTTCTTC. It translates to CSVEKTPRTSYNEQFF.

The chain links TRBV9 to TRBJ2-1; maybe TRBD2 (5 bases). CDR3 length equals 13 residues. V dropped 0 bases and J dropped 5 bases, with 6 bases sitting between them. Looked up from germline, CDR1 is SGDLS and CDR2 is YYNGEE. The DNA for the CDR3 is TGTGCCAGCAGCGTAGGGACTCACAATGAGCAGTTCTTC. Amino acids: CASSVGTHNEQFF. Drawing the rest from reference TRBV9 and TRBJ2-1, the complete variable domain is DSGVTQTPKHLITATGQRVTLRCSPRSGDLSVYWYQQSLDQGLQFLIQYYNGEERAKGNILERFSAQQFPDLHSELNLSSLELGDSALYFCASSVGTHNEQFFGPGTRLTVL.

The V and J genes are TRBV7-6 and TRBJ2-5, with 8 bases that match TRBD1. The ends lost 5 bases at V and 2 bases at J; junction bases unmatched: 13. The CDR3 spans 17 residues. Per the germline V gene, CDR1 is SGHVS and CDR2 is FNYEAQ. The CDR3 region is CASSRDSYWTGQETQYF. The DNA of the CDR3 is TGTGCCAGCAGCCGTGATTCCTATTGGACAGGGCAAGAGACCCAGTACTTC.

The chain employs TRBV4-2 and TRBJ2-7; a possible D gene is TRBD2 (6 bases). The germline gives CDR1 LGHNA, CDR2 YNFKEQ. Trimming removed 1 base from V and 6 bases from J, with 19 bases in between. The CDR3 spans 16 residues. The CDR3 bases are TGTGCCAGCAGCCAAGTTCGGGGGAGTACGGCCAGCGAGCAGTACTTC. The encoded protein is CASSQVRGSTASEQYF.

The chain links TRBV4-1 to TRBJ2-7, with 11 bases lining up with TRBD2. Trimming at V came to 0 bases and at J to 1 base, leaving 2 bases not matched to a gene. CDR1 and CDR2 (germline): MGHRA, YSYEKL. The CDR3 is 16 residues long. CDR3: CASSQERLAGSYEQYF. CDR3 in DNA: TGCGCCAGCAGCCAAGAAAGACTAGCGGGATCCTACGAGCAGTACTTC.

CDR3 amino acids: CASSPVRQAAYEQYF. The CDR3 coding sequence is TGTGCCAGCTCACCAGTACGACAGGCCGCCTACGAGCAGTACTTC. The chain combines TRBV18 with TRBJ2-7; tentative D call: TRBD1 (6 bases). Germline loops: CDR1 KGHSH, CDR2 LQKENI. V was clipped by 2 bases and J by 2 bases, with 13 bases between them. The CDR3 is 15 residues long.

This chain connects TRBV7-3 to TRBJ2-1, with D possibly being TRBD1 (5 bases). Deletions cut 3 bases from V and 4 bases from J, with 13 bases between. This CDR3 is 15 amino acids long. The V gene's germline CDR1 is SGHTA and CDR2 FQGTGA. The CDR3 nucleotides are TGTGCCAGCAGCTTGACAGAGACCACATACAATGAGCAGTTCTTC. It translates to CASSLTETTYNEQFF.